This entry lists 8 T cell receptor beta chains sequenced from one sample in a study of blood T cell repertoires in COVID-19. Here immunoSEQ multiplex PCR was the method, and the copy in TCRdb shows in-frame clones only, minus some. Of about 200,000 clones listed, 85% to 90% were seen once; the top ten hold roughly 1.6%. The source material was peripheral blood. The receptors were sampled from a man aged 18 to 29 with active or convalescent COVID-19.

The genes are TRBV7-2 and TRBJ2-5; 14 nucleotides agree with TRBD2. The germline V gene encodes CDR1 SGHTA and CDR2 FQGNSA. The J segment lost 1 base and the V segment lost 1 base, leaving 2 bases of the junction unmatched. The CDR3 sequence is 17 residues long. The CDR3 protein is CASSLGLAGGPQETQYF. Written as DNA, the CDR3 is TGTGCCAGCAGCTTAGGACTAGCGGGAGGGCCCCAAGAGACCCAGTACTTC.

This chain connects TRBV25-1 to TRBJ2-2; D is possibly TRBD2 (5 bases). Germline V gene data show CDR1 as MGHDK and CDR2 as SYGVNS. The germline V and J ends were trimmed by 2 bases and 0 bases, with 10 bases remaining between them. This CDR3 spans 16 amino acids. DNA of the CDR3: TGTGCCAGCAGTGAAGATCGGGGATCGAACACCGGGGAGCTGTTTTTT. Translation gives CASSEDRGSNTGELFF.

This chain uses TRBV19 with TRBJ1-5; 9 bases line up with TRBD1. V trimming: 6 bases; J trimming: 7 bases; junction bases outside the gene matches: 13. CDR1 and CDR2 (germline): LNHDA, SQIVND (reference sequence). CDR3 length: 16 amino acids. The CDR3 region is CASRARDRAAGQPQHF. As DNA, the CDR3 is TGTGCCAGTAGGGCGAGGGACAGGGCAGCAGGCCAGCCCCAGCATTTT.

This clone was recorded once. The rearrangement joins TRBV29-1 to TRBJ1-1, with D maybe TRBD1 (5 bases). V lost 7 bases and J lost 0, with 9 bases in between. This CDR3 spans 12 amino acids. CDR1 SQVTM and CDR2 ANQGSEA come from the germline V gene. For the CDR3, the DNA is TGCAGCGGAGCGACAGTGAACACTGAAGCTTTCTTT. This gives the protein CSGATVNTEAFF.

The V gene is TRBV7-9, the J gene TRBJ1-2; D possibly corresponds to TRBD1 (6 bases). Deletions cut 5 bases from V and 0 bases from J, with 19 bases between. Germline V gene sequence: CDR1 SEHNR, CDR2 FQNEAQ (reference sequence). The length of the CDR3 is 17 residues. The CDR3 here is CASSPRTAGYSNYGYTF. CDR3 DNA: TGTGCCAGCAGCCCCCGGACAGCAGGCTATTCTAACTATGGCTACACCTTC.

The V gene is TRBV29-1, the J gene TRBJ1-1; D unresolved. Germline V lookup: CDR1 SQVTM, CDR2 ANQGSEA. This CDR3 region has 15 residues. Trimming removed 6 bases from V and 4 bases from J, with 21 bases in between. The CDR3 protein is CSVAYIQRVSTEAFF. As DNA, the CDR3 is TGCAGCGTCGCGTACATACAGCGGGTTAGCACTGAAGCTTTCTTT.

CDR3 sequence: CASSWSGVGQTYEQYF. The CDR3 DNA reads TGTGCCAGCAGTTGGAGTGGAGTGGGACAGACCTACGAGCAGTACTTC. The chain links TRBV6-2 or TRBV6-3 to TRBJ2-7; TRBD1 matches at 7 bases. Unmatched junction bases numbered 11, after V lost 4 bases and J lost 2 bases. Germline CDR1 reads MNHEY; CDR2 reads SVGEGT. The CDR3 totals 16 residues.

The rearrangement links TRBV11-2 to TRBJ1-2, with TRBD1 as a possible D gene (5 bases). The CDR3 has 14 amino acids. V dropped 0 bases and J dropped 8 bases, with 13 bases sitting between them. Germline values: CDR1 SGHAT, CDR2 FQNNGV. The CDR3 region is CASSLDQGRYGYTF. The DNA for the CDR3 is TGTGCCAGCAGCTTAGATCAGGGTCGGTACGGCTACACCTTC.